The clone carrying this TCR beta chain was found a few times. Its matching antigen is unknown. The source of the sample is a study of shared clonotypes between healthy human individuals. Clones were read by immunoSEQ multiplex PCR, and TCRdb kept only the in-frame ones, dropping some. The table lists roughly 200,000 clones, approximately 61% of them singletons. General study points: The rarefaction results pointed to incomplete sorted-subset sequencing despite large depth.

There are 16 residues in the CDR3. CDR1 and CDR2 (germline): SGHRS, YFSETQ. V was clipped by 0 bases and J by 2 bases; unmatched bases: 4. The chain is built from TRBV5-1 and TRBJ2-3, with 9 bases fitting TRBD1. The TCR was taken from a man between 25 and 39 years old in good health. Sequencing was performed on memory CD4+ T cells sorted from blood. Subset given: CD45RA-negative fraction. CDR3 DNA sequence: TGCGCCAGCAGCTTGGTGACAGGGGGAGACACAGATACGCAGTATTTT. It yields the protein CASSLVTGGDTDTQYF.